The sequence of this TCR beta chain was determined in a study of blood T cell repertoires in COVID-19. For the study at large: Researchers got acute and convalescent COVID-19 samples from the United States, Italy and Spain. Sources were T cells, B-cell-depleted T cells, or PBMCs; the material itself was cDNA or gDNA.

V lost 3 bases, J lost 4 bases, and 3 bases stayed unmatched. Looked up from germline, CDR1 is SGHNT and CDR2 is YYREEE (reference sequence). This CDR3 has 15 amino acids. In the authors' methods: Amplifying reference gene primers gave estimates of nucleated cell counts. The data were produced by immunoSEQ multiplex PCR, yet TCRdb's version contains in-frame clones alone and is incomplete. V, J and clone size were drawn from that table, and D and trimming were deduced from the DNA. The data contain approximately 110,000 clones, 80% to 90% of them singletons. This receptor was taken from a man aged 40-55 years with acute or convalescent COVID-19. Sequenced: peripheral blood. This chain joins TRBV5-4 and TRBJ2-1; TRBD2 matches 11 bases. The CDR3 reads CASSSGLAGYNEQFF. The CDR3 DNA reads as TGTGCCAGCAGCTCCGGACTAGCGGGTTACAATGAGCAGTTCTTC. Supplemented by reference TRBV5-4 and TRBJ2-1, the full variable domain reads ETGVTQSPTHLIKTRGQQVTLRCSSQSGHNTVSWYQQALGQGPQFIFQYYREEENGRGNFPPRFSGLQFPNYSSELNVNALELDDSALYLCASSSGLAGYNEQFFGPGTRLTVL.